This T cell receptor beta chain was sequenced for a study of T cell repertoires in cytomegalovirus infection. Across the whole study: CMV infection together with matching HLA type was indicated by public TCR beta signatures. Overall study findings and caveats: Summed public TCR beta family frequency identified CMV carriers bearing the relevant HLA.

This clonotype came up a few times. Its cognate antigen is unknown. One entry per CDR3 protein results from TCRdb running MiXCR on the reads. The sample carries roughly 600,000 distinct CDR3 sequences, roughly 26% recorded once. CDR3 size: 15 residues. The V end lost 3 bases, the J end lost 2 bases, and 10 bases lay between the germline ends. The V gene's germline CDR1 is ENHRY and CDR2 SYGVKD. The chain has TRBV10-3 and TRBJ1-4, with D uncertain. Sequencing was carried out using CD8+ T cells from PBMCs. This receptor was taken from a human donor in good health (CMV status not recorded). Some clones in this sample may be carry-over from other donors' samples. CDR3 nucleotide sequence: TGTGCCATCAGTGATCGGGTTTCGACTAATGAAAAACTGTTTTTT. Amino acid sequence: CAISDRVSTNEKLFF.